This T cell receptor (beta chain) was sequenced for a study of monozygotic twins with inflammatory bowel disease. A 6-nucleotide sample barcode was carried by the UMIs, which template switching added. TCRdb reprocessed the 5' RACE reads; each CDR3 protein has one entry and no DNA is given. The sample data list approximately 300,000 distinct CDR3 sequences. Notes on this clonotype: What it binds is unknown.

Researchers isolated total RNA from whole blood without sorting T cells. The CDR3 is 14 residues long. Whole-study results and caveats: Relative to healthy twins, IBD patients had fewer clonotypes in common with others, a gap that was especially apparent with disease activity. In these data, no single strong IBD-associated signal or clonotype received support.

The sequence came from a human donor with ulcerative colitis or Crohn's disease, or a healthy co-twin of an affected twin (not recorded which). J is TRBJ1-5 and V is TRBV12-3 or TRBV12-4; no DNA is available, so the TRBD1 call from TCRdb remains unchecked. The sequenced sample was blood. The CDR3 sequence is CASTLKTGSQPQHF.